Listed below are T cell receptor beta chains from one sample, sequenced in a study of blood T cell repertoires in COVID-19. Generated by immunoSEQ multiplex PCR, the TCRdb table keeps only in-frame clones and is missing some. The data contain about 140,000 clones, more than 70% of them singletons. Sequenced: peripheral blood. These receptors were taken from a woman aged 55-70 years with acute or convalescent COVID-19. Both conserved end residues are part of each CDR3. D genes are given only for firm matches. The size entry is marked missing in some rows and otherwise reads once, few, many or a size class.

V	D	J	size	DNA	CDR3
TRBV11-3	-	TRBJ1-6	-	TGTGCCAGCAGCTTAGTTCAGGGGAGCTCCTATAATTCACCCCTCCACTTT	CASSLVQGSSYNSPLHF
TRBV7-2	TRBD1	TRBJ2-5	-	TGTGCCAGCAGCTTCCTCCCGGGACAGGGGGCGCGAGAGACCCAGTACTTC	CASSFLPGQGARETQYF
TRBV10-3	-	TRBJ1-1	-	TGTGCCATCAGTGAGGGGGGGACTGAAGCTTTCTTT	CAISEGGTEAFF
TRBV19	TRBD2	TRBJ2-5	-	TGTGCCAGTAGTCTTGGGACTAGGGGAGTTGGCGAGACCCAGTACTTC	CASSLGTRGVGETQYF
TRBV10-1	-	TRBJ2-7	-	TGCGCCAGCAGTGAGTCGGGGGCTCACGAGCAGTACTTC	CASSESGAHEQYF
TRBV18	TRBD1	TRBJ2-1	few	TGTGCCAGCTCACCGGGACAGGGTAGTAATGAGCAGTTCTTC	CASSPGQGSNEQFF
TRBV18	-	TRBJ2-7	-	TGTGCCAGCTCACCACCGTTGGGGGGACTCAACCACGAGCAGTACTTC	CASSPPLGGLNHEQYF
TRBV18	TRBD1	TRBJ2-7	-	TGTGCCAGCTCCCCCGTAGGGACAGGGGGCTCCTACGAGCAGTACTTC	CASSPVGTGGSYEQYF
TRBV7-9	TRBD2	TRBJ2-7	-	TGTGCCAGCAGCTTAGTCGGACTAGCGGGGGACTCCTACGAGCAGTACTTC	CASSLVGLAGDSYEQYF
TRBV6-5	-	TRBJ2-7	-	TGTGCCAGCAGTCGCGACAGTACCTACGAGCAGTACTTC	CASSRDSTYEQYF
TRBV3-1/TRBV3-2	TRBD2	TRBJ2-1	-	TGTGCCAGCAGCCGAGGAAGGACTAGCGCTATTTCAGTCCGGGAGCAGTTCTTC	CASSRGRTSAISVREQFF
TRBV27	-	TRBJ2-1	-	TGTGCCAGCCGACGCCCCACTAGCAGGAGCTCCTACAATGAGCAGTTCTTC	CASRRPTSRSSYNEQFF
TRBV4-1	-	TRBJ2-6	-	TGCGCCAGCAGCCGAGAGGACGGGAGAAGCTCTGGGGCCAACGTCCTGACTTTC	CASSREDGRSSGANVLTF
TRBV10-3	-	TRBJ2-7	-	TGTGCCATCAGTGAGTCTATCGGACAGCCCTACGAGCAGTACTTC	CAISESIGQPYEQYF
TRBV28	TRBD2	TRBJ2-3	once	TGTGCCAGCAGTTTGGTAGCGGGGAGTAGCACAGATACGCAGTATTTT	CASSLVAGSSTDTQYF
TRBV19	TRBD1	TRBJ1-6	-	TGTGCCAGTAGTTCAGGGGGCTGGTCTAATTCACCCCTCCACTTT	CASSSGGWSNSPLHF
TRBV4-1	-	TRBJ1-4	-	TGCGCCAGCAGGGACAGTAGCAATGAAAAACTGTTTTTT	CASRDSSNEKLFF
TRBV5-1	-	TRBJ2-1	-	TGCGCCAGCAGTGAGGGCTTAGCGCCACCCTACAATGAGCAGTTCTTC	CASSEGLAPPYNEQFF
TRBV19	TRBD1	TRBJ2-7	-	TGTGCCAGTAGTATAGGGACAGGGGACTACGAGCAGTACTTC	CASSIGTGDYEQYF
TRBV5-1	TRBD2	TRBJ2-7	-	TGCGCCAGCAGCCCACTAGCGGGGGCCCCCTACGAGCAGTACTTC	CASSPLAGAPYEQYF
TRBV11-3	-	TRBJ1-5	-	TGTGCCAGCAGCCCCTTTCCGAGACAGAAAAAGGATCAGCCCCAGCATTTT	CASSPFPRQKKDQPQHF
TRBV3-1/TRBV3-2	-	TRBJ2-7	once	TGTGCCAGCAGCCCTACTACCACCCCCTACGAGCAGTACTTC	CASSPTTTPYEQYF
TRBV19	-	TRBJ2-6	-	TGCGCCAGTAGTACAGGGATGGGTTTCTCTGGGGCCAACGTCCTGACTTTC	CASSTGMGFSGANVLTF
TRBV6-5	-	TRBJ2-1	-	TGTGCCAGCGAATCCGGGACTTTCCCCTACAATGAGCAGTTCTTC	CASESGTFPYNEQFF
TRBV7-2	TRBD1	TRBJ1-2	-	TGTGCCAGCAGCCCAAGACAGGGCTCCATCTATGGCTACACCTTC	CASSPRQGSIYGYTF
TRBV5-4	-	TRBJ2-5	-	TGTGCCAGCAGCTTGGGGCCCAGGGGCAGGGAGACCCAGTACTTC	CASSLGPRGRETQYF
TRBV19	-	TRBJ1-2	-	TGTGCCAGTAGTATAGAGGGGGCGCAAGGCTACACCTTC	CASSIEGAQGYTF
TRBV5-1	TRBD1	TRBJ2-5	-	TGCGCCAGCAGCCTGGGACAGAGAGAGACCCAGTACTTC	CASSLGQRETQYF